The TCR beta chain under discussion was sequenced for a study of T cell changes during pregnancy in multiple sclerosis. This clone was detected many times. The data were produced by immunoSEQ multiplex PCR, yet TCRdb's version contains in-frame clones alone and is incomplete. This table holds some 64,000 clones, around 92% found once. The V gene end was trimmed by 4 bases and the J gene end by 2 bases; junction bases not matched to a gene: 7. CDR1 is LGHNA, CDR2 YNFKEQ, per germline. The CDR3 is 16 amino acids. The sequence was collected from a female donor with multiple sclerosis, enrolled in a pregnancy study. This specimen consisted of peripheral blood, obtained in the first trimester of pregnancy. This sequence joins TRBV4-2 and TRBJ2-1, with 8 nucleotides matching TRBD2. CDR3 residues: CASSPESGGTYNEQFF. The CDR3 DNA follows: TGTGCCAGCAGCCCAGAAAGCGGGGGCACCTACAATGAGCAGTTCTTC.